Following are 9 T cell receptor beta chains from one sample sequenced in a study of human T cells and chemical hapten exposure. As for time point: patch test 1, 2 weeks after DPC sensitization. Noted treatment: therapeutic diphenylcyclopropenone sensitization with weekly scalp DPC. TCRdb re-analysed the RACE reads in MiXCR, keeping a single row per CDR3 protein. The sample contains 180,000 or so distinct CDR3 sequences, around 13% of which appear only once. Source: whole blood, taken in connection with sensitization to the hapten diphenylcyclopropenone (DPC). The receptors originated from a woman in her 30s with alopecia areata. Some clones in this sample may be carry-over from other donors' samples.

This clonotype was observed at least ten times. The chain recombines TRBV12-3 or TRBV12-4 with TRBJ2-6; D possibly corresponds to TRBD1 (5 bases). The CDR3 loop spans 17 amino acids. The V and J ends lost 5 bases and 4 bases respectively, with 18 bases between them. CDR3 sequence (DNA): TGTGCCAGCAGTCCCCCCTTGGCAGGGTCGGGGGCCAACGTCCTGACTTTC. Protein sequence: CASSPPLAGSGANVLTF.

The CDR3 protein is CASSPNLSSREQYF. The DNA for the CDR3 is TGTGCCAGCAGTCCTAATCTCTCATCGAGGGAGCAGTACTTC. The genes are TRBV28 and TRBJ2-7; the D is unclear. The CDR3 is made up of 14 amino acids. The V and J ends lost 5 bases and 7 bases respectively, with 18 bases between them. From germline, CDR1 is MDHEN and CDR2 SYDVKM.

In its sample, this clonotype was seen once. The CDR3 DNA is TGCGCCAGCAGCCAAGATAGGGACCTAAGGAATTCACCCCTCCACTTT. As protein: CASSQDRDLRNSPLHF. The rearrangement links TRBV4-3 to TRBJ1-6; D is perhaps TRBD1 (5 bases). V was cut by 0 bases and J by 7 bases, with 13 bases left in between. Germline lookup yields CDR1 LGHNA and CDR2 YSLEER. The CDR3 is 16 amino acids.

The chain combines TRBV3-1 with TRBJ2-3, with 7 positions matching TRBD1. CDR3 length: 14 residues. The junction had 3 bases not matched to a gene; V was cut back by 4 bases and J by 2 bases. The germline CDR1 and CDR2 sequences are LGHDT and YNNKEL (reference sequence). The CDR3 DNA is TGTGCCAGCAGCCTGGACAGGAACACAGATACGCAGTATTTT. Translation: CASSLDRNTDTQYF.

This clonotype has a handful of counts. The chain is built from TRBV5-6 and TRBJ2-7; 8 bases line up with TRBD1. J was trimmed by 3 bases and V by 0 bases; bases with no gene match: 5. This CDR3 is built from 15 residues. Germline values: CDR1 SGHDT, CDR2 YYEEEE. In DNA form, the CDR3 reads TGTGCCAGCAGCTTGGAAGGACAGGGCATCTACGAGCAGTACTTC. It is translated as CASSLEGQGIYEQYF.

This clonotype was seen only a few times. The chain is built from TRBV12-3 or TRBV12-4 and TRBJ1-1, with TRBD1 as a possible D gene (6 bases). V lost 7 bases and J lost 0, with 12 bases in between. This CDR3 contains 14 residues. CDR3 nucleotides: TGTGCCAGCAAGGGACAACCGATGAACACTGAAGCTTTCTTT. Protein: CASKGQPMNTEAFF.

The chain uses TRBV19 and TRBJ2-6; a possible D gene is TRBD1 (5 bases). Germline V gene data show CDR1 as LNHDA and CDR2 as SQIVND (reference sequence). The CDR3 consists of 16 residues. Trimming left V 1 base short and J 4 bases short, with 11 bases between. CDR3 amino acids: CASSIVQGWGANVLTF. The CDR3 DNA reads as TGTGCCAGTAGTATAGTTCAGGGCTGGGGGGCCAACGTCCTGACTTTC.

This clonotype has ten or more counts. In DNA, the CDR3 is TGTGCCAGCTCACCACAGGAGAACACCGGGGAGCTGTTTTTT. This gives the protein CASSPQENTGELFF. The J gene is TRBJ2-2, the V gene TRBV18, with D unresolved. The CDR3 totals 14 residues. In germline, CDR1 is KGHSH, CDR2 LQKENI. With 1 base removed from V and 1 base from J, the gap between germline ends came to 4 bases.

The chain carries TRBV11-2 and TRBJ2-1, with 8 positions matching TRBD2. Germline values: CDR1 SGHAT, CDR2 FQNNGV. The V and J ends lost 5 bases and 5 bases, in that order; junction bases with no gene match: 26. The CDR3 runs 21 residues. In DNA, the CDR3 is TGTGCCAGCAGCCCCAGGTGGGGCACTAGCGGCCAATACATCAGAGACAATGAGCAGTTCTTC. It translates to CASSPRWGTSGQYIRDNEQFF. Looking up the rest from reference TRBV11-2 and TRBJ2-1 gives the full variable domain: EAGVAQSPRYKIIEKRQSVAFWCNPISGHATLYWYQQILGQGPKLLIQFQNNGVVDDSQLPKDRFSAERLKGVDSTLKIQPAKLEDSAVYLCASSPRWGTSGQYIRDNEQFFGPGTRLTVL.